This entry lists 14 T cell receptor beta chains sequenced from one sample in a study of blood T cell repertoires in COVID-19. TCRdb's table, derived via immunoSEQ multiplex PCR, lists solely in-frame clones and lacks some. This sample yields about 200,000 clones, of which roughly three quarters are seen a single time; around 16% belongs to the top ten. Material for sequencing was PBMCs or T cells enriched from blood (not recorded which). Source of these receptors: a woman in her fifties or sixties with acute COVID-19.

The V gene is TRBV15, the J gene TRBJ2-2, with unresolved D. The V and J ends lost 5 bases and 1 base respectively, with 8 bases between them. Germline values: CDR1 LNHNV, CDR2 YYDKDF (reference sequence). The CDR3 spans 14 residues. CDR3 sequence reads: CATSRHGNTGELFF. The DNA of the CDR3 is TGTGCCACCAGCCGACATGGGAACACCGGGGAGCTGTTTTTT.

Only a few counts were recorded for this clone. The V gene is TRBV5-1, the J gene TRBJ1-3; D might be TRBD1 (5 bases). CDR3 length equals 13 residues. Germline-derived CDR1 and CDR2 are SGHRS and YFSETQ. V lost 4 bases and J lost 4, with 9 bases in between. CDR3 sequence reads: CASSQGSGNTIYF. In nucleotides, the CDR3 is TGCGCCAGCAGCCAGGGCTCGGGAAACACCATATATTTT.

This CDR3 reads CASSDGTGEGTQYF. For the CDR3, the DNA is TGTGCCAGCAGTGACGGGACAGGAGAGGGTACGCAGTATTTT. The chain uses TRBV6-4 and TRBJ2-3; 8 positions match TRBD1. The V segment lost 2 bases and the J segment 8 bases; nucleotides outside the gene matches: 6. The CDR3 sequence is 14 residues long. Germline V gene lookup returns CDR1 MRHNA and CDR2 SNTAGT.

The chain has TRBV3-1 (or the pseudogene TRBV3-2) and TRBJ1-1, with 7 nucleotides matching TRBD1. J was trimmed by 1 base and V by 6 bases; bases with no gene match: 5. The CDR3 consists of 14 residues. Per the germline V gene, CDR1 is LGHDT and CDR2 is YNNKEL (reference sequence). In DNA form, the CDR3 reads TGTGCCAGCAGTCAACAGGGGTCGAACACTGAAGCTTTCTTT. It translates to CASSQQGSNTEAFF.

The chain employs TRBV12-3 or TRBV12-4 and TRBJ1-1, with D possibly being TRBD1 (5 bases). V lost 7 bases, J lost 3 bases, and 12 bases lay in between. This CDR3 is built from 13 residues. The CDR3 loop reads CASTGGDYTEAFF. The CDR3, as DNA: TGTGCCAGCACCGGGGGAGACTACACTGAAGCTTTCTTT.

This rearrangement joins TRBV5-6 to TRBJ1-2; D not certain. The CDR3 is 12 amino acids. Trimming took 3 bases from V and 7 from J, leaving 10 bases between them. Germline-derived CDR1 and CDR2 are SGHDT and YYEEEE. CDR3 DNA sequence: TGTGCCAGCAGCTCTAGTTTGGCTGGCTACACCTTC. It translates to CASSSSLAGYTF.

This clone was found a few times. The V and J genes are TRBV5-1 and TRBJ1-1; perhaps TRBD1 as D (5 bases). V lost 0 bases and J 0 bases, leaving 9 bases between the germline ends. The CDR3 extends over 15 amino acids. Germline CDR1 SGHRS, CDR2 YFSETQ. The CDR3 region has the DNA TGCGCCAGCAGCTTGGGGGGCGCTCTGAACACTGAAGCTTTCTTT. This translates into CASSLGGALNTEAFF.

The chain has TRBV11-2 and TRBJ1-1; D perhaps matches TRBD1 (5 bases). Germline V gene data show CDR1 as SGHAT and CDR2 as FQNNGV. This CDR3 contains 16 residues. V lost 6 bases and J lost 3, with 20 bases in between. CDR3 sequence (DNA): TGTGCCAGCAGGAAAACCATCTCGGGGGATTACACTGAAGCTTTCTTT. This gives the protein CASRKTISGDYTEAFF. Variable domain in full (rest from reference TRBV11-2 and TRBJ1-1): EAGVAQSPRYKIIEKRQSVAFWCNPISGHATLYWYQQILGQGPKLLIQFQNNGVVDDSQLPKDRFSAERLKGVDSTLKIQPAKLEDSAVYLCASRKTISGDYTEAFFGQGTRLTVV.

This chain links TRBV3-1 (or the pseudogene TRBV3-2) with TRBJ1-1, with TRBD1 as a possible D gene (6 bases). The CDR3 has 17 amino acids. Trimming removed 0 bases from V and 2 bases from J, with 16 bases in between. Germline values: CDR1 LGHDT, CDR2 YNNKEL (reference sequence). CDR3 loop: CASSQDLLGTLNTEAFF. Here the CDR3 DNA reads TGTGCCAGCAGCCAAGATTTGCTGGGGACACTTAACACTGAAGCTTTCTTT.

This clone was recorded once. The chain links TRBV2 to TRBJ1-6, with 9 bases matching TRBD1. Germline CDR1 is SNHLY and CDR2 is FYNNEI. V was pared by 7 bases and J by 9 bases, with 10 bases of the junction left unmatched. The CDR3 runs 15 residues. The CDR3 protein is CASTQQNRGLSPLHF. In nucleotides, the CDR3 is TGTGCCAGCACCCAGCAAAACAGGGGGCTTTCACCCCTCCACTTT. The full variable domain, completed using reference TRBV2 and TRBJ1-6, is EPEVTQTPSHQVTQMGQEVILRCVPISNHLYFYWYRQILGQKVEFLVSFYNNEISEKSEIFDDQFSVERPDGSNFTLKIRSTKLEDSAMYFCASTQQNRGLSPLHFGNGTRLTVT.

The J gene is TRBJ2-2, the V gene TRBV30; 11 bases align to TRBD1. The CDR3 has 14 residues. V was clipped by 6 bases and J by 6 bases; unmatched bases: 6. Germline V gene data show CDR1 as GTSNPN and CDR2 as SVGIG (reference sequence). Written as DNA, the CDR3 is TGTGCCTGCGGGACAGGGGGTTTCGCCGGGGAGCTGTTTTTT. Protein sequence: CACGTGGFAGELFF.

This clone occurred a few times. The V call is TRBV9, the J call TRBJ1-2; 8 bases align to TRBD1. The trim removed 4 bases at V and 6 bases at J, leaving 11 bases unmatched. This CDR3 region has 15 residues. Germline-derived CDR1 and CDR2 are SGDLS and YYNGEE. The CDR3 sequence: CASSLAGGKLDGYTF. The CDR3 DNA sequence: TGTGCCAGCAGCTTAGCAGGGGGCAAATTGGATGGCTACACCTTC.

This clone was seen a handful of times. The DNA of the CDR3 is TGTGCCAGCAGCCTCGGCGGGACAGGGCATGGCTACACCTTC. This sequence encodes CASSLGGTGHGYTF. The chain recombines TRBV6-5 with TRBJ1-2; 9 bases fit TRBD1. The CDR3 loop spans 14 amino acids. The V gene's germline CDR1 is MNHEY and CDR2 SVGAGI. V lost 6 bases, J lost 6 bases, and 8 bases stayed unmatched.

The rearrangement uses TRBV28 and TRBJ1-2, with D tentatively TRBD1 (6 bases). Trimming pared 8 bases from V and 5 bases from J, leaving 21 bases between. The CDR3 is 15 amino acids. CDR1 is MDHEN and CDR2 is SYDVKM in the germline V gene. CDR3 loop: CASLQTGRGPYGYTF. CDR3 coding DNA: TGTGCCAGCCTTCAAACAGGCAGGGGCCCTTATGGCTACACCTTC.